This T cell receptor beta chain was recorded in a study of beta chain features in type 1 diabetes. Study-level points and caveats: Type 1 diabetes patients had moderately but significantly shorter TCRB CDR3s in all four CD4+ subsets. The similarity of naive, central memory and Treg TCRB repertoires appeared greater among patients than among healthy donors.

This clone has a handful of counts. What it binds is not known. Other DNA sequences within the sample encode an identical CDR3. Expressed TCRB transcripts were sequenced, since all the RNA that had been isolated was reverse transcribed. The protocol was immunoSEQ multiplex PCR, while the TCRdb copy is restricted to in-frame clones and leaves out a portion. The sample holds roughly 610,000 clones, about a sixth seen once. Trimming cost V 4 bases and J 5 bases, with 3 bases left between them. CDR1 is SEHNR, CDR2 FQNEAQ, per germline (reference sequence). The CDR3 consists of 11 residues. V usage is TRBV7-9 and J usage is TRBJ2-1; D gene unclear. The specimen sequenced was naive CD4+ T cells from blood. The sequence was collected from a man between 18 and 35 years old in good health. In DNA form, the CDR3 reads TGTGCCAGCAGCTCAGACAATGAGCAGTTCTTC. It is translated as CASSSDNEQFF.